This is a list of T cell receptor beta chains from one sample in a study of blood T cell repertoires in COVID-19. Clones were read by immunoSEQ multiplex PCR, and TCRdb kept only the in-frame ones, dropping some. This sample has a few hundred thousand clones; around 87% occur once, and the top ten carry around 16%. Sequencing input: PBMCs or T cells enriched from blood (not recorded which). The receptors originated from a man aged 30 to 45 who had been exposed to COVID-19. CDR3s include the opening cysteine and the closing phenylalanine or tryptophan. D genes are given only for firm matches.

cdr3_aa: CASSTETVKNNYGYTF
d_call: NA
v_call: TRBV21-1

cdr3_aa: CASSLSPRARSGNQPQHF
d_call: NA
v_call: TRBV14

cdr3_aa: CSTAGRRSGGADYEQYF
d_call: TRBD2
v_call: TRBV29-1

cdr3_aa: CASSEGWGRVNGYTF
d_call: NA
v_call: TRBV6-1

cdr3_aa: CASGPGQGLNEQFF
d_call: TRBD1
v_call: TRBV12-5

cdr3_aa: CASSLGTGYYEQYF
d_call: TRBD1
v_call: TRBV5-4

cdr3_aa: CATSPGRGESRETQYF
d_call: TRBD2
v_call: TRBV10-3

cdr3_aa: CASSPNRDQPQHF
d_call: NA
v_call: TRBV7-2

cdr3_aa: CASRPTVDRFQETQYF
d_call: NA
v_call: TRBV7-2

cdr3_aa: CASSFQMNTEAFF
d_call: NA
v_call: TRBV11-3

cdr3_aa: CASSQEIRGEQYF
d_call: NA
v_call: TRBV14

cdr3_aa: CAWSVVGQRGTQYF
d_call: TRBD2
v_call: TRBV30

cdr3_aa: CASSSRDRGLSGANVLTF
d_call: TRBD1
v_call: TRBV6-2/TRBV6-3

cdr3_aa: CASRPEAAPGLAGKSPRNIQYF
d_call: TRBD2
v_call: TRBV27

cdr3_aa: CAWRPPRDRNWRMNTEAFF
d_call: TRBD1
v_call: TRBV30

cdr3_aa: CASSLSGSTITDTQYF
d_call: NA
v_call: TRBV11-3

cdr3_aa: CASSSGVREAFF
d_call: NA
v_call: TRBV7-9